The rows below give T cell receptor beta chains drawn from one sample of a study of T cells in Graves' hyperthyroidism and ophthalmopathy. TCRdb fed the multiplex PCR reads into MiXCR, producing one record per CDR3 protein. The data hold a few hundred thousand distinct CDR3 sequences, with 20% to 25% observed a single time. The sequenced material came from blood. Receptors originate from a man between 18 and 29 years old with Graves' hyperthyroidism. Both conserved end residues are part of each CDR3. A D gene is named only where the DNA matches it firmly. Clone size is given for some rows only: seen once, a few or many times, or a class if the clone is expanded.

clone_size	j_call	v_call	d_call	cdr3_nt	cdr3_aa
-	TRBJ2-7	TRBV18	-	TGTGCCAGCTCACTTACCGATTGGGAGCAGTACTTC	CASSLTDWEQYF
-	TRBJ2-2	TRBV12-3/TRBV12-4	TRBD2	TGTGCCAGCAGAAAACTAGCGGGGAAGGGTACCGGGGAGCTGTGTTTT	CASRKLAGKGTGELCF
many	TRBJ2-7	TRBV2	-	TGTGCCAGCAGTTCCGGGATAAGGTACGAGCAGTACTTC	CASSSGIRYEQYF
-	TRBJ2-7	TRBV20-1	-	TGCAGTGCTAGACCGAACGCCATAGCCTCCACGGGACTTACCTACGAGCAGTACTTC	CSARPNAIASTGLTYEQYF
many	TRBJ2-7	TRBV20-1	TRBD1	TGCAGTGCTAGAGACAGGGACAGCCCCTCCTACGAGCAGTACTTC	CSARDRDSPSYEQYF
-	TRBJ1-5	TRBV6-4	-	TGTGCCAGCAGTGACTTAACAGGGATGGATCAGCCCCAGCATTTT	CASSDLTGMDQPQHF
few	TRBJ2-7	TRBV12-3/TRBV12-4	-	TGTGCCAGCAGTCCCGCTGCGTATAGGGGCAGGCCGCACGAGCAGTACTTC	CASSPAAYRGRPHEQYF
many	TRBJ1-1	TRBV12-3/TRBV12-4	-	TGTGCCAGCCGGGGGGGCGGAAACCCGACTGAAGCTTTCTTT	CASRGGGNPTEAFF
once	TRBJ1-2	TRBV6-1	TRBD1	TGTGCCAGCAAACAGGGGGACAGCTATGGCTACACCTTC	CASKQGDSYGYTF
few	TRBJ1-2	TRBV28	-	TGTGCCAGCAGGGGCCGCGACAGATTCTATGGCTACACCTTC	CASRGRDRFYGYTF
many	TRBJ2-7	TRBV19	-	TGTGCCAGTAGTATGGGTGACTCCTACGAGCAGTACTTC	CASSMGDSYEQYF
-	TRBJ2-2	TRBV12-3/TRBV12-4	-	TGTGCCAGCAGGTACTCTAGTTCCGGGGAGCTGTTTTTT	CASRYSSSGELFF
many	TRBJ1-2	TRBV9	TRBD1	TGTGCCAGCAGCCCCGGGACAGGTTGGGAAGAGAACGGCTACACCTTC	CASSPGTGWEENGYTF
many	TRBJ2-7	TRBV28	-	TGTGCCAGCAGTATCGACATACCCTACGAGCAGTACTTC	CASSIDIPYEQYF
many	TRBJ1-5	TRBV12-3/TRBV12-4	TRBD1	TGTGCCAGCAGCCGAAGACAGGGGGAACAGCCCCAGCATTTT	CASSRRQGEQPQHF
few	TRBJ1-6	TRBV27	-	TGTGCCAGCAGTCGGGGTAATTCACCCCCCCACTTT	CASSRGNSPPHF
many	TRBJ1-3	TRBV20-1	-	TGCAGTGCCCGAGGATACTCTGGAAACACCATATATTTT	CSARGYSGNTIYF
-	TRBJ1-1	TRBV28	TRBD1	TGTGCCAGCACGACAGGGGAAAAGAACACTGAAGCTTTCTTT	CASTTGEKNTEAFF
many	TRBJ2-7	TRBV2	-	TGTGCCAGCAGTGGGGCCAGTAACGAGCAGTACTTC	CASSGASNEQYF
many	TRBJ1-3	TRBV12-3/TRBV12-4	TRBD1	TGTGCCAGCAGTTCTACGGACAGGGGGCAGGAAAACACCATATATTTT	CASSSTDRGQENTIYF
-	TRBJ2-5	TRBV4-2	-	TGTGCCAGCAGCCAAGAGGTATCCCCGGAGACCCAGTACTTC	CASSQEVSPETQYF
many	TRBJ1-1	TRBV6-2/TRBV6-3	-	TGTGCCAGCAGGGAGTCCAGGGGCTTCGTTGCTGAAGCTTTCTTT	CASRESRGFVAEAFF
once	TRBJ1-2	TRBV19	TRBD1	TGTGCCAGCAGGACAGGCACCTATGGCTACACCTTC	CASRTGTYGYTF
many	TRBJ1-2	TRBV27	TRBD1	TGTGCCAGCAGTTTTTCGACAGGGACCTATGGCTACACCTTC	CASSFSTGTYGYTF
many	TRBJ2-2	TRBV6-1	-	TGTGCCAGCAGTGAGGAGTGGGTGGTTGGCGGGGAGCTGTTTTTT	CASSEEWVVGGELFF
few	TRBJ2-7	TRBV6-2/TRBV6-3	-	TGTGCCAGCAGTTACGCAAACACCTACGACGAGCAGTACTTC	CASSYANTYDEQYF
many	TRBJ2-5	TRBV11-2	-	TGTGCCAGCAGCCTATCCGCGGGAAGGCAAGAGACCCAGTACTTC	CASSLSAGRQETQYF
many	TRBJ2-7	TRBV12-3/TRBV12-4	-	TGTGCCAGCAGTAGACAGGCCCCCTACGAGCAGTACTTC	CASSRQAPYEQYF
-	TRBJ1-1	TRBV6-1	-	TGTGCCAGCAGCTGGACTAGCGGGGACACTGAAGCTTTCTTT	CASSWTSGDTEAFF
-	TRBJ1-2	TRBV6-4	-	TGTGCCAGCAGCGTTAGCTTCTATGGCTACACCTTC	CASSVSFYGYTF
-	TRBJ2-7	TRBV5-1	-	TGCGCCAGCAGCTTGGTGGGGGGGACAGGTTATGACGAGCAGTACTTC	CASSLVGGTGYDEQYF
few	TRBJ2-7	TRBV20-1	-	TGCAGTGCTAGAGATCTGATTCCCCCCATGCACGAGCAGTACTTC	CSARDLIPPMHEQYF
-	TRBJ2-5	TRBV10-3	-	TGTGCCATCAGTGAGTCAAAGGGAGACGAGACCCAGTACTTC	CAISESKGDETQYF
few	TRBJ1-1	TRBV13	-	TGTGCCAGCAGCCCCGGGGGCCCTGAAGCTTGCTTT	CASSPGGPEACF
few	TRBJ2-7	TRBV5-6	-	TGTGCCAGCAGCTCGTTCCTTTCGGGGAAGTACTTC	CASSSFLSGKYF
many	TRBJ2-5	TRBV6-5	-	TGTGCCAGCAGTTACTCCGAGGGGAAGACCCAGTACTTC	CASSYSEGKTQYF
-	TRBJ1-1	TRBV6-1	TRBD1	TGTGCCAGCAGCCGTCCCGGGACAGGGGGGGTCACTGAAGCTTTCTTT	CASSRPGTGGVTEAFF
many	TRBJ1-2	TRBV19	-	TGTGCCTCGGGGGAGGGGCACAGCTATGGCTACACCTTC	CASGEGHSYGYTF
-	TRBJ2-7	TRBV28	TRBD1	TGTGCCAGCAGGTACTCCGGGACAGCCTCCTACGAGCAGTACTTC	CASRYSGTASYEQYF
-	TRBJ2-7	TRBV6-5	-	TGTGCCAGCAGTTACTCGGTCCTTAGGAGCGGGCTCCGGGAGCAGTACTTC	CASSYSVLRSGLREQYF
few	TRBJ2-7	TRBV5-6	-	TGTGCCAGCAGCTTGGTTAGTACAACCTACGAGCAGTACTTC	CASSLVSTTYEQYF
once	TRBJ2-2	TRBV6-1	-	TGTGCCAGCAGAGAGGGACTGACCGACACCGGGGAGCTGTTTTTT	CASREGLTDTGELFF
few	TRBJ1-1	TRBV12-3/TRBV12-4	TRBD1	TGTGCCAGCAGTTTGGACAGGTCTCGCGCTTTCTTT	CASSLDRSRAFF
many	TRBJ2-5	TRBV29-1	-	TGCAGCGCTCGCGGAGGAGAGACCCAGTACTTC	CSARGGETQYF
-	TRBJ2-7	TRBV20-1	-	TGCAGTGCTAGAGATCAGGCGGGATTCCCGACCACCTACGAGCAGTACTTC	CSARDQAGFPTTYEQYF
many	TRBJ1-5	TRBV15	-	TGTGCCACCAGCAGGAGGGATCAGCCCCAGCATTTT	CATSRRDQPQHF
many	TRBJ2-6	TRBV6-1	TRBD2	TGTGCCCTCGGGGGGTACTCTGGGGCCAACGTCCTGACTTTC	CALGGYSGANVLTF
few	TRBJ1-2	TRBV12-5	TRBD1	TGTGCTAGTGGTTTGGACAGGGGGAACTATGGCTACACCTTC	CASGLDRGNYGYTF
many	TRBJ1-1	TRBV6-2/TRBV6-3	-	TGTGCCAGCAGATTACAGGGACTCCTCACTGAAGCTTTCTTT	CASRLQGLLTEAFF
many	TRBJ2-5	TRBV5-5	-	TGTGCCAGCAGCGTGACAACGGTCCCGGGAGAGACCCAGTACTTC	CASSVTTVPGETQYF
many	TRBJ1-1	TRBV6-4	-	TGTGCCAGCAGTGACGCGACAGGAACTGAAGCTTTCTTT	CASSDATGTEAFF
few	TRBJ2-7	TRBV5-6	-	TGTGCCAGCAGCTTTACAGGGAAACTCTCCTACGAGCAGTACTTC	CASSFTGKLSYEQYF